The 8 T cell receptor beta chains below come from one sample, sequenced in a study of long-term antiretroviral therapy in people with HIV. Samples were assayed with immunoSEQ v3.0 at survey level. TCRdb keeps only in-frame clones here, not all; method: immunoSEQ multiplex PCR. The table includes about 33,000 clones, 60% to 85% detected once. The sequences come from unsorted PBMCs, collected 2 years after starting antiretroviral therapy. The source is a woman aged 45-65 years with HIV.

The chain joins TRBV29-1 to TRBJ2-7; 11 nucleotides line up with TRBD2. J lost 4 bases, V lost 4 bases, and 0 bases had no gene match. This CDR3 contains 12 residues. Germline V CDR1 and CDR2: SQVTM, ANQGSEA. CDR3 region: CSVGTSGYEQYF. The CDR3 DNA follows: TGCAGCGTTGGGACTAGCGGGTACGAGCAGTACTTC.

This chain connects TRBV7-2 to TRBJ2-1; 11 bases map to TRBD2. Germline CDR1 SGHTA, CDR2 FQGNSA. The CDR3 has 13 amino acids. V gave up 6 bases and J gave up 11 bases; unmatched junction bases: 6. CDR3 nucleotides: TGTGCCAGCAGGCTTAGCGGGGGGGCCCAGCAGTTCTTC. As protein: CASRLSGGAQQFF.

V and J are TRBV2 and TRBJ1-2; D is ambiguous. Germline V gene sequence: CDR1 SNHLY, CDR2 FYNNEI. There are 14 residues in the CDR3. V dropped 6 bases and J dropped 0 bases, with 11 bases sitting between them. CDR3 DNA sequence: TGTGCCAGCAGCGTGACACAATCTAACTATGGCTACACCTTC. This sequence encodes CASSVTQSNYGYTF. Complete variable domain (other parts from reference TRBV2 and TRBJ1-2): EPEVTQTPSHQVTQMGQEVILRCVPISNHLYFYWYRQILGQKVEFLVSFYNNEISEKSEIFDDQFSVERPDGSNFTLKIRSTKLEDSAMYFCASSVTQSNYGYTFGSGTRLTVV.

This rearrangement joins TRBV9 to TRBJ2-2; TRBD1 or TRBD2 may be the D gene (5 bases each). Germline V CDR1 and CDR2: SGDLS, YYNGEE. The CDR3 is made up of 13 amino acids. The V end lost 2 bases, the J end lost 6 bases, and 8 bases lay between the germline ends. CDR3 nucleotides: TGTGCCAGCAGCGTGGTGGGGGCCGGGGAGCTGTTTTTT. As protein: CASSVVGAGELFF. Together with reference TRBV9 and TRBJ2-2, the CDR3 gives the full variable domain: DSGVTQTPKHLITATGQRVTLRCSPRSGDLSVYWYQQSLDQGLQFLIQYYNGEERAKGNILERFSAQQFPDLHSELNLSSLELGDSALYFCASSVVGAGELFFGEGSRLTVL.

V is TRBV7-3 and J is TRBJ2-2; unclear D gene. The V gene lost 1 base and the J gene lost 7 bases, with 4 bases spanning the gap. Looked up from germline, CDR1 is SGHTA and CDR2 is FQGTGA. The CDR3 covers 12 residues. CDR3 nucleotides: TGTGCCAGCAGCTTAATCCACGGGGAGCTGTTTTTT. Its translation is CASSLIHGELFF.

This clone was recorded once. This chain joins TRBV18 and TRBJ2-7; no clear D gene. This CDR3 is built from 14 residues. Germline assignment: CDR1 KGHSH and CDR2 LQKENI. The V end lost 0 bases, the J end lost 6 bases, and 12 bases lay between the germline ends. The CDR3 nucleotides are TGTGCCAGCTCACCACCGTCGGTTTTCGGCGAGCAGTACTTC. It translates to CASSPPSVFGEQYF.

The rearrangement links TRBV19 to TRBJ1-1; perhaps TRBD1 as D (5 bases). Trimming removed 5 bases at V and 4 bases at J, with 17 bases between. The germline gives CDR1 LNHDA, CDR2 SQIVND (reference sequence). This CDR3 contains 15 residues. CDR3 protein: CASSLGTADGTEAFF. In DNA, the CDR3 is TGTGCCAGTAGTCTCGGGACGGCTGATGGCACTGAAGCTTTCTTT.

The CDR3 region is CASSMGSLQHYSNQPQHF. DNA for the CDR3: TGTGCCAGTAGTATGGGGTCCCTCCAACACTATAGCAATCAGCCCCAGCATTTT. The chain employs TRBV19 and TRBJ1-5; unclear D gene. This CDR3 is 18 amino acids long. Germline-derived CDR1 and CDR2 are LNHDA and SQIVND (reference sequence). The V end lost 3 bases, the J end lost 0 bases, and 18 bases lay between the germline ends.